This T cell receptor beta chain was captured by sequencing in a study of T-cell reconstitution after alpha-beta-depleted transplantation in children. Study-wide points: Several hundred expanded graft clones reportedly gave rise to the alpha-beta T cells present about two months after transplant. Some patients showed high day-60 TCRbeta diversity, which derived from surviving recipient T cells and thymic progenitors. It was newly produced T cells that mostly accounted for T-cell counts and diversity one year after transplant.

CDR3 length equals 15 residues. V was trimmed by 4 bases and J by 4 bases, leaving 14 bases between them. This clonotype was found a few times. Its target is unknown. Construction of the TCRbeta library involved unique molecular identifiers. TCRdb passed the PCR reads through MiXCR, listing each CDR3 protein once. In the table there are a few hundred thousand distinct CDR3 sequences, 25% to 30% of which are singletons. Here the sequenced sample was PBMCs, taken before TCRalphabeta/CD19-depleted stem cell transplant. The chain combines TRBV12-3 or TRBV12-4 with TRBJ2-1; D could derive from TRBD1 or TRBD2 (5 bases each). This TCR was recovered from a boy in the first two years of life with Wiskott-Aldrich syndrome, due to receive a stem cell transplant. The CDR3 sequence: CASSWDLRSYNEQFF. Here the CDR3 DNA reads TGTGCCAGCAGTTGGGACCTCCGATCGTACAATGAGCAGTTCTTC.